The T cell receptor (beta chain) described here comes from a study of OX40 agonist ivuxolimab in advanced cancers. Study-wide background: Patients were 82.7% male with ages about 23 to 90, mean about 60.

Clones were read by immunoSEQ multiplex PCR, and TCRdb kept only the in-frame ones, dropping some. The sample contains tens of thousands of clones, 82% of which appear only once. Trimming took 0 bases from V and 4 from J, leaving 12 bases between them. The V gene's germline CDR1 is LGHNA and CDR2 YNFKEQ. The CDR3 consists of 15 residues. This clone was found a few times. In the same sample, other DNA sequences code for this CDR3. The V gene is TRBV4-2, the J gene TRBJ1-1; D is perhaps TRBD1 (5 bases). Source: CD4+ or CD8+ T cells sorted from blood, taken in a trial of the OX40 agonist ivuxolimab. The sequence derives from an adult with an advanced solid tumor such as melanoma, head and neck, liver or kidney cancer. The CDR3 region is CASSQEGTPGTEAFF. CDR3 nucleotides: TGTGCCAGCAGCCAAGAAGGGACCCCGGGCACTGAAGCTTTCTTT.